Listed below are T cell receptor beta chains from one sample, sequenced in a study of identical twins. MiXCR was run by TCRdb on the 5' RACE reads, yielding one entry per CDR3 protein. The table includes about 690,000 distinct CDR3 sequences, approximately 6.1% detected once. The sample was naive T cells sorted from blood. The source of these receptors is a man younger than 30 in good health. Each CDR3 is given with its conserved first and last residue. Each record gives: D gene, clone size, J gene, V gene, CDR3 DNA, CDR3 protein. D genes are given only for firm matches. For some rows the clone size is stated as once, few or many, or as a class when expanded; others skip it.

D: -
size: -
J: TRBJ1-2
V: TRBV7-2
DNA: TGTGCCAGCAGCCCCCGGGCCCCCATCCTGTACGGCTACACCTTC
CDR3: CASSPRAPILYGYTF

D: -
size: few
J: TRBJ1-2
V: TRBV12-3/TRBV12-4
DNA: TGTGCCAGCAATTCACCCCCGGGACGGCGAAACTATGGCTACACCTTC
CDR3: CASNSPPGRRNYGYTF

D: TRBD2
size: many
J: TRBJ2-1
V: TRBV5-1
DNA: TGCGCCAGCAGCCCGGAGGGGACTAGCGGGAGTGGGGGTTTTGAGCAGTTCTTC
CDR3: CASSPEGTSGSGGFEQFF

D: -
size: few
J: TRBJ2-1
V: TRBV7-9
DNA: TGTGCCAGCAGCGATAGGTCGTCAGACAATGAGCAGTTCTTC
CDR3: CASSDRSSDNEQFF

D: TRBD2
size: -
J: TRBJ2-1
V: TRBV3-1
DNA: TGTGCCAGCAGCCAATTTCCCCCGCGGGAGGGATACAATGAGCAGTTCTTC
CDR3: CASSQFPPREGYNEQFF

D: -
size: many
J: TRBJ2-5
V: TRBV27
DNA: TGTGCCACTGGAAGGGGCTGGGAGACCCAGTACTTC
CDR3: CATGRGWETQYF

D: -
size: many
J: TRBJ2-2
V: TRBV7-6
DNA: TGTGCCAGCAGCATACCTTCAGGGGTCGAGCGTGGCGGGGAGCTGTTTTTT
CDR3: CASSIPSGVERGGELFF

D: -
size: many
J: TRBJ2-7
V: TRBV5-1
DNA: TGCGCCAGCAGCCTTGCCATCCTTGAAGAGCAGTACTTC
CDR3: CASSLAILEEQYF

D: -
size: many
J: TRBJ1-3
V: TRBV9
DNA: TGTGCCAGCAGCGTAGGGGGCGCTGGAAACACCATATATTTT
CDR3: CASSVGGAGNTIYF

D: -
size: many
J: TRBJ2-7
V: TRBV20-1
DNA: TGCAGTTGTTTCCGTGAGAGCTCCTACGAGCAGTACTTC
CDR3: CSCFRESSYEQYF

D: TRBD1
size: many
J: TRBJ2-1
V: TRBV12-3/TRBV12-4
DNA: TGTGCCAGCAGTCCGTTGACAGGGATATACTACAATGAGCAGTTCTTC
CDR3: CASSPLTGIYYNEQFF

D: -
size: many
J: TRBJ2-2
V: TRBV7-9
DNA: TGTGCCAGCAGCTCACATGGGAACAGGGTGACCGGGGAGCTGTTTTTT
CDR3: CASSSHGNRVTGELFF

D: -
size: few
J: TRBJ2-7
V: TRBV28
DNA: TGTGCCAGCAGTTTAAGAGGGGCCTTCTCCTACGAGCAGTACTTC
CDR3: CASSLRGAFSYEQYF

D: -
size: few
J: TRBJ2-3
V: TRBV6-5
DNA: TGTGCCAGCAGTTATGACACAGATACGCAGTATTTT
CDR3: CASSYDTDTQYF

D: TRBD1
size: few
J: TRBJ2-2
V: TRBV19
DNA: TGTGCCAGTACCGGGACAGGGGGCCTTCGGCCCGGGGAGCTGTTTTTT
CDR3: CASTGTGGLRPGELFF

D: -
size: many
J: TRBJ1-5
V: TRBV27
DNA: TGTGCCAGCAGGGCTGTGGCGGGCAATCAGCCCCAGCATTTT
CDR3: CASRAVAGNQPQHF

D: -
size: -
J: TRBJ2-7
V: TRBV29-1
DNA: TGCAGCGTTGCGAAGGGATTTGAGCAGTACTTC
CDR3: CSVAKGFEQYF

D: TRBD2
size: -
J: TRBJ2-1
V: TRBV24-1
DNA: TGTGCCACCAGTGGAAGTGGTCGGCTAGCGGGGAGCCCCTACAATGAGCAGTTCTTC
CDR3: CATSGSGRLAGSPYNEQFF

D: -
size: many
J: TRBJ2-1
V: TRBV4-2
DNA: TGTGCCAGCAGCGAAACCGTATTCAATGAGCAGTTCTTC
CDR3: CASSETVFNEQFF

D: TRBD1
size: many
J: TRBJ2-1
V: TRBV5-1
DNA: TGCGCCAGCAGCTCGACAGGGGGCGCTTACAATGAGCAGTTCTTC
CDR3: CASSSTGGAYNEQFF

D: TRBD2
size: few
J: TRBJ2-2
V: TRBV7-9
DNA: TGTGCCAGCAGAGGGACTAGCGGGACGCCCACCGGGGAGCTGTTTTTT
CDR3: CASRGTSGTPTGELFF

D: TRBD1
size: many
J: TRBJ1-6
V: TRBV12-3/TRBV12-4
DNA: TGTGCCAGCACCTTCGGGGACAGTAATTCACCCCTCCACTTT
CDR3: CASTFGDSNSPLHF

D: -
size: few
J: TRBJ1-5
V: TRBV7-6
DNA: TGTGCCAGCGGGGCGGGTCAGCCCCAGCATTTT
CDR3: CASGAGQPQHF

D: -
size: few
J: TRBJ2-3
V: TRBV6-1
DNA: TGTGCCAGCAGGGAGGTGGAAGTAGGAGATACGCAGTATTTT
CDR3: CASREVEVGDTQYF

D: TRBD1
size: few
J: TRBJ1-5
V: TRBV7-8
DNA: TGTGCCAGCAGCTTAGCCTTACGACAGGGCGTGCGTCAGCCCCAGCATTTT
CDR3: CASSLALRQGVRQPQHF

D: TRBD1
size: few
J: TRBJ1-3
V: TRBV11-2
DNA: TGTGCCAGCAGCTTAACGGGGACAGCCTCTGGAAACACCATATATTTT
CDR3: CASSLTGTASGNTIYF

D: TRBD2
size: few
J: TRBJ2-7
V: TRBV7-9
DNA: TGTGCCAGCAGGGCGACTAGCGGGAGTCTCGAGCAGTACTTC
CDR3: CASRATSGSLEQYF

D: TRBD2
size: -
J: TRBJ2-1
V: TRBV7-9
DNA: TGTGCCAGCAGCTTTAGTTTTGGGACTAGCGGGCCTGGTGAGCAGTTCTTC
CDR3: CASSFSFGTSGPGEQFF

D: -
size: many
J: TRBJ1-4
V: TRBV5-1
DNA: TGCGCCAGCAGCTTGATGGCCCTTGCAACTAATGAAAAACTGTTTTTT
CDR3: CASSLMALATNEKLFF

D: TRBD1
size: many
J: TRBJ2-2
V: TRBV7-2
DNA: TGTGCCAGCAGCTTAGCGGACAGGGGAACCGGGGAGCTGTTTTTT
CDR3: CASSLADRGTGELFF

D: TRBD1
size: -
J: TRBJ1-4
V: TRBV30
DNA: TGTGCCTGGAGCACGTTACAGGGGCTTCGGGAAAAACTGTTTTTT
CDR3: CAWSTLQGLREKLFF

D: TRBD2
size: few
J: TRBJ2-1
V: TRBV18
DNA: TGTGCCAGCTCACCCGGGACTAGCGGGAGTCTTGCTGAGCAGTTCTTC
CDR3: CASSPGTSGSLAEQFF

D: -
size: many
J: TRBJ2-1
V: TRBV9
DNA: TGTGCCAGCAGCCCCACTTTCGGACGGCTGTTCTTC
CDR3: CASSPTFGRLFF

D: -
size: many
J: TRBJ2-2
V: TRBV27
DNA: TGTGCCAGCAGTTATAACGGGCTGACAGTGAACACCGGGGAGCTGTTTTTT
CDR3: CASSYNGLTVNTGELFF

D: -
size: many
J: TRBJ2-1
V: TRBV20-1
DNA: TGCAGTGCTAGAAGGGTTGGGCGTGAGCAGTTCTTC
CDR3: CSARRVGREQFF

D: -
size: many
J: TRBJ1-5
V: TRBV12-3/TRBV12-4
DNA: TGTGCCAGCAGTTTTTTATTAGGGCCCCAGCATTTT
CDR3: CASSFLLGPQHF

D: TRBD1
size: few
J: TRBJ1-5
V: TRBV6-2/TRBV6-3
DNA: TGTGCCAGCAGTTACGGGGGACAGAGCAATCAGCCCCAGCATTTT
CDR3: CASSYGGQSNQPQHF

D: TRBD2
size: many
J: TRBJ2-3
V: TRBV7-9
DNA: TGTGCCAGCAGCTCCATTAGCGGGAGGGCCAGAGATACGCAGTATTTT
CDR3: CASSSISGRARDTQYF

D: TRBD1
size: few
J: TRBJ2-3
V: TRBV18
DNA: TGTGCCAGCTCACCACCGACGGGACAGGGGGATGCAGATACGCAGTATTTT
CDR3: CASSPPTGQGDADTQYF

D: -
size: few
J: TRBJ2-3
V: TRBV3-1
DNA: TGTGCCAGCAGCCAAGATCATGGCGATACGCAGTATTTT
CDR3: CASSQDHGDTQYF

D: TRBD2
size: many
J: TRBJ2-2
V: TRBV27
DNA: TGTGCCAGCAGTTTGTCACTAGCGGGAGGCACCGGGGAGCTGTTTTTT
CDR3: CASSLSLAGGTGELFF

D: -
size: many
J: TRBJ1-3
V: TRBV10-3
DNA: TGTGCCATCAGCAGGTCCTCTGGAAACACCATATATTTT
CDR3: CAISRSSGNTIYF

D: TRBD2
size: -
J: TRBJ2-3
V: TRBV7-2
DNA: TGTGCCAGCAGCTTAGCATTTAGCGGGGGAGGGTCAGATACGCAGTATTTT
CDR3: CASSLAFSGGGSDTQYF

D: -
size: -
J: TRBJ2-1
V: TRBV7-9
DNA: TGTGCCAGCAGCGTCAGGGCGGAGACCTACAATGAGCAGTTCTTC
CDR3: CASSVRAETYNEQFF

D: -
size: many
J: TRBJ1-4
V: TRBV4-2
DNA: TGTGCCAGCAGCTACGACAGGCATGCAACTAATGAAAAACTGTTTTTT
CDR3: CASSYDRHATNEKLFF

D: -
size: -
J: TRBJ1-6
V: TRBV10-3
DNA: TGTGCCATCTCCGGACGGGACTCCTATAATTCACCCCTCCACTTT
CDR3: CAISGRDSYNSPLHF

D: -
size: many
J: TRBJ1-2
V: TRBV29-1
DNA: TGCAGCGTTGAAAGCAGGCGCGGTAACTATGGCTACACCTTC
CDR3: CSVESRRGNYGYTF

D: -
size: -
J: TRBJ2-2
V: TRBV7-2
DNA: TGTGCCAGCAGCCTCGGGGACCCCGGGGAGCTGTTTTTT
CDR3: CASSLGDPGELFF

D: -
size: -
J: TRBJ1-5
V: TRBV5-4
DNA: TGTGCCAGCAGCCCGGACTTGAATCAGCCCCAGCATTTT
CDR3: CASSPDLNQPQHF

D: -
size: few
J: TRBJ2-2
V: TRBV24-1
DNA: TGTGCCACCAGTGACCCCGGTTCGGTATCCGGGGAGCTGTTTTTT
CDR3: CATSDPGSVSGELFF